These T cell receptor beta chains were read from a single sample in a study of T cells in Graves' hyperthyroidism and ophthalmopathy. MiXCR, run by TCRdb on the multiplex PCR reads, gives a single entry per CDR3 protein. The data contain about 720,000 distinct CDR3 sequences, over 15% of them singletons. The sample was blood. The receptors were gathered from a man aged 18 to 30 with Graves' hyperthyroidism. Both conserved end residues are trimmed from each CDR3. Fields, in order: CDR3 protein, V gene, J gene.

cdr3_aa: SSGQGEMNTEAF; v_call: TRBV20-1; j_call: TRBJ1-1
cdr3_aa: ASSQDRDNEQF; v_call: TRBV4-1; j_call: TRBJ2-1
cdr3_aa: ASSIQGQDYGYT; v_call: TRBV19; j_call: TRBJ1-2
cdr3_aa: ASSGRASGTGELF; v_call: TRBV28; j_call: TRBJ2-2
cdr3_aa: ATSDHDPVVAGVYNEQF; v_call: TRBV24-1; j_call: TRBJ2-1
cdr3_aa: SARDGSGSYEQY; v_call: TRBV20-1; j_call: TRBJ2-7
cdr3_aa: ACDRGANYGYT; v_call: TRBV30; j_call: TRBJ1-2
cdr3_aa: ASSQYEGLGTDTQY; v_call: TRBV4-1; j_call: TRBJ2-3
cdr3_aa: ASTQGFLNQPQH; v_call: TRBV6-1; j_call: TRBJ1-5
cdr3_aa: ASQGSAWGETQY; v_call: TRBV6-1; j_call: TRBJ2-5
cdr3_aa: ASSPWTGGEEDTQY; v_call: TRBV28; j_call: TRBJ2-3
cdr3_aa: ASSQDPGSGYT; v_call: TRBV4-1; j_call: TRBJ1-2
cdr3_aa: ASSLASLGLEQF; v_call: TRBV7-9; j_call: TRBJ2-1
cdr3_aa: ASSPRAGSYNSPLH; v_call: TRBV18; j_call: TRBJ1-6
cdr3_aa: ASSFAADWANTEAF; v_call: TRBV7-3; j_call: TRBJ1-1
cdr3_aa: ASSTYGLAGTGELF; v_call: TRBV5-5; j_call: TRBJ2-2
cdr3_aa: SAPTRGHTEAF; v_call: TRBV20-1; j_call: TRBJ1-1
cdr3_aa: ASSYRAIEQF; v_call: TRBV7-2; j_call: TRBJ2-1
cdr3_aa: ATSRKGLAHGELF; v_call: TRBV24-1; j_call: TRBJ2-2
cdr3_aa: ASSQDISPDTQY; v_call: TRBV3-1; j_call: TRBJ2-3
cdr3_aa: ASSDRIFSYEQY; v_call: TRBV19; j_call: TRBJ2-7
cdr3_aa: ASRRLQGVNEAF; v_call: TRBV28; j_call: TRBJ1-1
cdr3_aa: ASSDRLADEQETQY; v_call: TRBV6-2/TRBV6-3; j_call: TRBJ2-5
cdr3_aa: ASTVQGSQETQY; v_call: TRBV7-9; j_call: TRBJ2-5
cdr3_aa: ASSPSGQASYEQY; v_call: TRBV28; j_call: TRBJ2-7
cdr3_aa: ASSAGKLSSYGYT; v_call: TRBV10-2; j_call: TRBJ1-2
cdr3_aa: ASSLDLQGVNEQF; v_call: TRBV7-2; j_call: TRBJ2-1
cdr3_aa: ASSPRDRMNTEAF; v_call: TRBV7-9; j_call: TRBJ1-1